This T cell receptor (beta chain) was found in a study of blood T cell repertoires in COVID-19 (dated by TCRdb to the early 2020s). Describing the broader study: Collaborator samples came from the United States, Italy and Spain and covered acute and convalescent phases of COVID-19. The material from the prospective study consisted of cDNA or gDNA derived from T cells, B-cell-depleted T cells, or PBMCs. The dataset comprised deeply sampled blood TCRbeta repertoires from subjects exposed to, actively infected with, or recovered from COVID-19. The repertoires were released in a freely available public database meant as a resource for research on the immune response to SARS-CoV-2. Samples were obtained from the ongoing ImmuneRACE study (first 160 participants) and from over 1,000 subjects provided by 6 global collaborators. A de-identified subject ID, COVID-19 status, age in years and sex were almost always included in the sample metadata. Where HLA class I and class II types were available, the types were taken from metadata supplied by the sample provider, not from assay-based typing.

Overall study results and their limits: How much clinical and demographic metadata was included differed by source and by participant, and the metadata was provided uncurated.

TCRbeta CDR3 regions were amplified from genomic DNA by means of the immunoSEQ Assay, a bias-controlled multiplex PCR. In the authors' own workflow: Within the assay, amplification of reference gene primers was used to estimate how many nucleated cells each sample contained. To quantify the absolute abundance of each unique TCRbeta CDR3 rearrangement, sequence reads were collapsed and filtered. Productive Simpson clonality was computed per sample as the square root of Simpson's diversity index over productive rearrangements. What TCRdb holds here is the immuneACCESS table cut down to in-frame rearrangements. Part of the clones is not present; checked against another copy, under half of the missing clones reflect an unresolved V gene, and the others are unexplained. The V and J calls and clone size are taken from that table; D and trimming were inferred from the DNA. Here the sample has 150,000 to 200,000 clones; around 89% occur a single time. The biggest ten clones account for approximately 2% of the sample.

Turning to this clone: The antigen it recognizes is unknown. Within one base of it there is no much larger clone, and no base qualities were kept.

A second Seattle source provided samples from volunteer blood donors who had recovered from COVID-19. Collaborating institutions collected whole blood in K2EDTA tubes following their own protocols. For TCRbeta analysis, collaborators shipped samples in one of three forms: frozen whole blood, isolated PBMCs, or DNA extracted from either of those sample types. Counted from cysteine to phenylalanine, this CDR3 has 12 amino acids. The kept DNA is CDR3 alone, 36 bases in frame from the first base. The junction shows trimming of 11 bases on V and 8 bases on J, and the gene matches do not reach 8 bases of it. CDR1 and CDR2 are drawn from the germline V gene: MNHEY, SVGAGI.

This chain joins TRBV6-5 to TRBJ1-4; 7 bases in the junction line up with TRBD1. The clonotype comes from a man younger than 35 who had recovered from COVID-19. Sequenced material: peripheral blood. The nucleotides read TGTGCCGGCAAGACAGGGAACGAAAAACTGTTTTTT. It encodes CAGKTGNEKLFF.